This T cell receptor (beta chain) was sequenced during a study of HIV-infected children after antiretroviral therapy interruption. Treatment of the sample: PENTA 11 planned treatment interruption arm or continuous ART arm. RNA-based 3' RACE libraries used unique molecular identifiers. TCRdb re-called the 3' RACE reads through MiXCR, storing one row per CDR3 protein. The sample consists of more than 85,000 distinct CDR3 sequences, around 6.9% of them appearing once. Worth noting for this clonotype: Its antigen is not identified.

Study conclusions and caveats: Naive CD4+ Gini coefficient rose by interruption end, suggesting clonal expansion.

Trimming cost V 6 bases and J 1 base; bases outside gene matches: 9. The CDR3 has 16 amino acids. Germline V lookup: CDR1 SGHKS, CDR2 YYEKEE (reference sequence). The sequence came from a pool of human donors with HIV. The sample in question was CD45RA+ CD4+ T cells from PBMCs, pooled from several time points, obtained from a donor given antiretroviral therapy, either interrupted or continuous. The subset was: naive CD4+ CD45RA+ CD45RO- T cells. The chain employs TRBV5-5 and TRBJ2-2; 7 bases map to TRBD2. Here the CDR3 DNA reads TGTGCCAGCATACCTCATAGCGGGCTGAACACCGGGGAGCTGTTTTTT. This encodes CASIPHSGLNTGELFF.